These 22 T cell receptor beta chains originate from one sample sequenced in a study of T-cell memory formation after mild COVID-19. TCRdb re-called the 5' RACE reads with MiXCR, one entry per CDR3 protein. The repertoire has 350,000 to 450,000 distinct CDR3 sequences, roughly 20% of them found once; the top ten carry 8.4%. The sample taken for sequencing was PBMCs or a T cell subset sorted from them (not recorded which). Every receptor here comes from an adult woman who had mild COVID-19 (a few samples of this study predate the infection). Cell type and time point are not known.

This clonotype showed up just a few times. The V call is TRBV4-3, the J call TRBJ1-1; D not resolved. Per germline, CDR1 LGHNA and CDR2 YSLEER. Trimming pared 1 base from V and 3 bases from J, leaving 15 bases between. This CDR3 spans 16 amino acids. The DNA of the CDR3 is TGCGCCAGCAGCCAAGCCTGGCCCAGAAGAGACACTGAAGCTTTCTTT. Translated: CASSQAWPRRDTEAFF.

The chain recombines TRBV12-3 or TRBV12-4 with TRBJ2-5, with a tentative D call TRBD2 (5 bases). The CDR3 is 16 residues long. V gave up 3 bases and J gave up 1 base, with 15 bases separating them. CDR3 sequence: CASSFNLPSRQETQYF. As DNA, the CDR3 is TGTGCCAGCAGTTTTAATCTCCCTAGCCGCCAAGAGACCCAGTACTTC.

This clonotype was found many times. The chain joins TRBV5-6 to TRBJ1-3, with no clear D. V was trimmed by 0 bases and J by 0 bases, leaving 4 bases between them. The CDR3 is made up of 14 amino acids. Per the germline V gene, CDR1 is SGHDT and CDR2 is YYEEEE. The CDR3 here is CASSLVSSGNTIYF. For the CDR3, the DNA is TGTGCCAGCAGCTTGGTAAGCTCTGGAAACACCATATATTTT. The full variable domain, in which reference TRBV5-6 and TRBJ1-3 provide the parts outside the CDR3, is DAGVTQSPTHLIKTRGQQVTLRCSPKSGHDTVSWYQQALGQGPQFIFQYYEEEERQRGNFPDRFSGHQFPNYSSELNVNALLLGDSALYLCASSLVSSGNTIYFGEGSWLTVV.

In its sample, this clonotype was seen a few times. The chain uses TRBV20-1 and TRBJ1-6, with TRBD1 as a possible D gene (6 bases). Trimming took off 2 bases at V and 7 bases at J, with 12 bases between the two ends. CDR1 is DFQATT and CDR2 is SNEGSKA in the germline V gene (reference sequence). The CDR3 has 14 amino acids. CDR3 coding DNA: TGCAGTGCTAGAAGACAGGTGACCAATTCACCCCTCCACTTT. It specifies CSARRQVTNSPLHF.

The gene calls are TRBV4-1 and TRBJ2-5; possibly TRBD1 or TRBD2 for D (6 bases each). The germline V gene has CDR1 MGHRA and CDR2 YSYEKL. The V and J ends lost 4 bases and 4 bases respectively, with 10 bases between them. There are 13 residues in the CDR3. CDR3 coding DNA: TGCGCCAGCAGCCGGGGGGCCCCAGAGACCCAGTACTTC. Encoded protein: CASSRGAPETQYF.

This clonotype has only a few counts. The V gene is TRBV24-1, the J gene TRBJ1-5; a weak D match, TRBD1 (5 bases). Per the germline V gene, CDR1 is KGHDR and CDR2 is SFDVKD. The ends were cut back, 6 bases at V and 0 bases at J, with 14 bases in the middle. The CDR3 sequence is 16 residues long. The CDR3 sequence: CATSSSTAGSNQPQHF. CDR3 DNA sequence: TGTGCCACCAGTTCGTCGACAGCAGGTAGCAATCAGCCCCAGCATTTT.

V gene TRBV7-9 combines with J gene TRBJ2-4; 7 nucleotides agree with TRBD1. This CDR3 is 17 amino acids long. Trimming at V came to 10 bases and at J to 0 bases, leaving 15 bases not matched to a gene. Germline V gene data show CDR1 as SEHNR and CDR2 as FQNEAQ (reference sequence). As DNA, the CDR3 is TGTGCCATGGGTAGGGACAGCCCCATCCTAGCCAAAAACATTCAGTACTTC. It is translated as CAMGRDSPILAKNIQYF.

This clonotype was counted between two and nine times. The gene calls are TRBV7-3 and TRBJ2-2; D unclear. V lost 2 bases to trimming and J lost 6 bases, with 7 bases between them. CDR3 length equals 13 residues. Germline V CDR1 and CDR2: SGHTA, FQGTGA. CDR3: CASSLQASGELFF. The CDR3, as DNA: TGTGCCAGCAGCTTACAGGCCTCCGGGGAGCTGTTTTTT.

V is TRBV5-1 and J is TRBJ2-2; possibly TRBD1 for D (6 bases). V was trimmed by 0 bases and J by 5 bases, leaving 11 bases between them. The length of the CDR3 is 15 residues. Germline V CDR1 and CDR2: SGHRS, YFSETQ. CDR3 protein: CASSLAGDGTGELFF. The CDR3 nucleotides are TGCGCCAGCAGCTTGGCAGGGGACGGAACCGGGGAGCTGTTTTTT. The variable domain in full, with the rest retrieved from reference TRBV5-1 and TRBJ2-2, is KAGVTQTPRYLIKTRGQQVTLSCSPISGHRSVSWYQQTPGQGLQFLFEYFSETQRNKGNFPGRFSGRQFSNSRSEMNVSTLELGDSALYLCASSLAGDGTGELFFGEGSRLTVL.

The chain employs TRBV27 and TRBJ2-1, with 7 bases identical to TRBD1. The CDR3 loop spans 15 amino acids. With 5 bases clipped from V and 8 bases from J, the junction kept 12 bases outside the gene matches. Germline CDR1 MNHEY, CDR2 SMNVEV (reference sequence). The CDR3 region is CASSERRGREDEQFF. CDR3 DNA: TGTGCCAGCAGTGAAAGAAGGGGGCGCGAAGATGAGCAGTTCTTC.

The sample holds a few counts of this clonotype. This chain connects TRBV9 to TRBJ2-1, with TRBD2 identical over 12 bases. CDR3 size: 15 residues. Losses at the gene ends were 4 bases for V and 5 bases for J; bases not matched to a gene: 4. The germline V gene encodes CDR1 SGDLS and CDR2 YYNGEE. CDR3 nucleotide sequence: TGTGCCAGCAGCCGGACTAGCGGGAACCACAATGAGCAGTTCTTC. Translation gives CASSRTSGNHNEQFF. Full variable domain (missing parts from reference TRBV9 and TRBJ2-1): DSGVTQTPKHLITATGQRVTLRCSPRSGDLSVYWYQQSLDQGLQFLIQYYNGEERAKGNILERFSAQQFPDLHSELNLSSLELGDSALYFCASSRTSGNHNEQFFGPGTRLTVL.

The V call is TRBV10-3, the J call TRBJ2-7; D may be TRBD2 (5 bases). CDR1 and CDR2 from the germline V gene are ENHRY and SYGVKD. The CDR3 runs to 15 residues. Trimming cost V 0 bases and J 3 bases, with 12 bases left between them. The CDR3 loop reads CAISESRTFLYEQYF. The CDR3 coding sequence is TGTGCCATCAGTGAGTCCCGGACTTTCCTCTACGAGCAGTACTTC.

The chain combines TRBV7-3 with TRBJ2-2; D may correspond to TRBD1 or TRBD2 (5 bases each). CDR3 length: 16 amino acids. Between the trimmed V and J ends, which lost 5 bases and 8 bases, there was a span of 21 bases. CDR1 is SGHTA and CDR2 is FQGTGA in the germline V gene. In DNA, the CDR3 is TGTGCCAGCAGCACGCCGGGACGAGATAGGGCAGGGGAGCTGTTTTTT. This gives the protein CASSTPGRDRAGELFF.

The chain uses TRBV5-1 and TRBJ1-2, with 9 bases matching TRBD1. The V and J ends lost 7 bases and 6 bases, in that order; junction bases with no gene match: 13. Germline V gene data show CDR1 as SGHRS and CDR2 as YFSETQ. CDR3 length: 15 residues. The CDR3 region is CASRDKDRGFHGYTF. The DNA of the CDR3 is TGCGCCAGCCGCGACAAGGACAGGGGTTTTCATGGCTACACCTTC.

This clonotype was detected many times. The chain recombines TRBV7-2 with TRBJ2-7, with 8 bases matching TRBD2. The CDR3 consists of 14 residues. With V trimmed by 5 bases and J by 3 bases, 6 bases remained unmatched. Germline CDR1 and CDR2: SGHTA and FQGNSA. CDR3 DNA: TGTGCCAGCAGCGAGGCGGGAGGCATCTACGAGCAGTACTTC. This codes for CASSEAGGIYEQYF.

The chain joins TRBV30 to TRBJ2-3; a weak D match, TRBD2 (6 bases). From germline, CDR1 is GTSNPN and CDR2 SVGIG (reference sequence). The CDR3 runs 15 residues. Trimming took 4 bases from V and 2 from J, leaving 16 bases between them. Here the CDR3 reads CAWTSKGLNTDTQYF. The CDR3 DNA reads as TGTGCCTGGACCTCGAAGGGACTTAACACAGATACGCAGTATTTT.

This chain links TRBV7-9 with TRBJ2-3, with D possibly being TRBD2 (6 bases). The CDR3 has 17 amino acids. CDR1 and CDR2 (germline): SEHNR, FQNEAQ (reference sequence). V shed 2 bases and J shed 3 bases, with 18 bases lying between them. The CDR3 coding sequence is TGTGCCAGCAGCTTACTCGACCCGGGGGAGAGGACAGATACGCAGTATTTT. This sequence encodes CASSLLDPGERTDTQYF.

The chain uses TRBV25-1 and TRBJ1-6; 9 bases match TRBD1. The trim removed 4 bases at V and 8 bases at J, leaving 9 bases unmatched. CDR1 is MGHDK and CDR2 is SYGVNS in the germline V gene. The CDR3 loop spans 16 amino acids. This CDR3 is CASSGTGGTGYSPLHF. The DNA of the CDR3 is TGTGCCAGCAGTGGAACTGGGGGGACAGGGTATTCACCCCTCCACTTT.

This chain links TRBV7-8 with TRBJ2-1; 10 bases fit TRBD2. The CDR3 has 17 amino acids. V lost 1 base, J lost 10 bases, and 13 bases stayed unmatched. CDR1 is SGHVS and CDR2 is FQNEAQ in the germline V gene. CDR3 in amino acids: CASSLGQISGRAWEQFF. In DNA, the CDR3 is TGTGCCAGCAGCTTAGGTCAGATCAGCGGGAGGGCGTGGGAGCAGTTCTTC.

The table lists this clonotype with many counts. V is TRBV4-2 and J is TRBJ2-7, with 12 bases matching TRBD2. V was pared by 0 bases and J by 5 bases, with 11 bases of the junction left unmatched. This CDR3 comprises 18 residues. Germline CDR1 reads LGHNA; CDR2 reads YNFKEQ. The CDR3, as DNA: TGTGCCAGCAGCCAAGATTTTCTAAGGCTAGCGGGAGGGGACGAGCAGTACTTC. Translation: CASSQDFLRLAGGDEQYF.

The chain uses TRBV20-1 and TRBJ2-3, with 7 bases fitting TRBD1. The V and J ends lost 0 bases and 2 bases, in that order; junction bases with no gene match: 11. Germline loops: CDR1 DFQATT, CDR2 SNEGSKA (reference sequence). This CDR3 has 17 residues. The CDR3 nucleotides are TGCAGTGCTAGAGATCCCACGACAGGGCAAATCACAGATACGCAGTATTTT. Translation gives CSARDPTTGQITDTQYF.

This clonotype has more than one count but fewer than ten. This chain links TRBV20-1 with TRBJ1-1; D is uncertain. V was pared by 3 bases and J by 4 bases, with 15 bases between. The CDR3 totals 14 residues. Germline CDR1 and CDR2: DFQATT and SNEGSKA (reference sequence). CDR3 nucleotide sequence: TGCAGTGCTAGGCATGGGCTGTGGGGCACTGAAGCTTTCTTT. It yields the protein CSARHGLWGTEAFF.